The sequence of this T cell receptor beta chain was determined in a study of T-cell reconstitution after alpha-beta-depleted transplantation in children. Study findings and constraints: Approximately two months post-transplant, alpha-beta T cells reportedly originated from several hundred expanded graft clones.

CDR1 is SGHVS, CDR2 FNYEAQ, per germline. The CDR3 has 15 residues. Trimming removed 4 bases from V and 0 bases from J, with 12 bases in between. Concerning this clonotype itself: What it recognizes is unknown.

TCRbeta library preparation incorporated unique molecular identifiers. TCRdb processed the PCR reads anew with MiXCR; each CDR3 protein has one entry. The sample holds 300,000 to 350,000 distinct CDR3 sequences, over 20% seen once. The starting material was PBMCs, mostly from graft donor cells, obtained 180 days after TCRalphabeta/CD19-depleted stem cell transplant. The TCR originated in a male patient aged 10-17 years who had a stem cell transplant for acute lymphoblastic leukemia, so the T cells may come from the graft donor. The chain links TRBV7-6 to TRBJ1-1; perhaps TRBD1 as D (5 bases). The CDR3 bases are TGTGCCAGCAGCTACCGGGACGGATTGAACACTGAAGCTTTCTTT. Protein sequence: CASSYRDGLNTEAFF.